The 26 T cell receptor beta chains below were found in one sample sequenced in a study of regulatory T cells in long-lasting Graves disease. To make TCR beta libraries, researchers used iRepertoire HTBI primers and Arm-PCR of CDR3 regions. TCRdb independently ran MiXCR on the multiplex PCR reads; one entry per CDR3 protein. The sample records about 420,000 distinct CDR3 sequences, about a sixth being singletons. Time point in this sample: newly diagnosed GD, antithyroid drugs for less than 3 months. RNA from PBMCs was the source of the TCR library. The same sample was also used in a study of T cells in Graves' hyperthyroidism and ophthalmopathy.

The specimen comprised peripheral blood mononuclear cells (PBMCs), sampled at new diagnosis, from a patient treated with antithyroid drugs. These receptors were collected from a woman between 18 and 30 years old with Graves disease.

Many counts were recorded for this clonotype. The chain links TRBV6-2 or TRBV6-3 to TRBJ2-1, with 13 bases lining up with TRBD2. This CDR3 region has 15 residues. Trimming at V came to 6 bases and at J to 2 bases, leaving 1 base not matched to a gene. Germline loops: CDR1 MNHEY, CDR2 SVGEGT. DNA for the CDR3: TGTGCCAGCAGACTAGCGGGAGGGCCCTACAATGAGCAGTTCTTC. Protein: CASRLAGGPYNEQFF.

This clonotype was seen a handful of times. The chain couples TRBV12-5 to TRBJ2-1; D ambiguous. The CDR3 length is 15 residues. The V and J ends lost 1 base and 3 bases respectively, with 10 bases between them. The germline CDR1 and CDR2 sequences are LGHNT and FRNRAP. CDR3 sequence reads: CASGLDWGNYNEQFF. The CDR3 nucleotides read TGTGCTAGTGGTTTGGATTGGGGTAACTACAATGAGCAGTTCTTC.

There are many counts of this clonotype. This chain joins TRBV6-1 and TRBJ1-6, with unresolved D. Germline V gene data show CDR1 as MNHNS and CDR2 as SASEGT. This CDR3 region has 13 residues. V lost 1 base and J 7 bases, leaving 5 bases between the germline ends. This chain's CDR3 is CASSEERNSPLHF. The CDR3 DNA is TGTGCCAGCAGTGAAGAACGGAATTCACCCCTCCACTTT.

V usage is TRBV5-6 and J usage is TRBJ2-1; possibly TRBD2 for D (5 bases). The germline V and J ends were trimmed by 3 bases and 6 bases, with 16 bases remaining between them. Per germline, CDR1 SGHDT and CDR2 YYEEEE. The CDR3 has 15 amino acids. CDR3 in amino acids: CASSSGWSRGNEQFF. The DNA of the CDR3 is TGTGCCAGCAGCTCGGGCTGGAGTCGGGGCAATGAGCAGTTCTTC.

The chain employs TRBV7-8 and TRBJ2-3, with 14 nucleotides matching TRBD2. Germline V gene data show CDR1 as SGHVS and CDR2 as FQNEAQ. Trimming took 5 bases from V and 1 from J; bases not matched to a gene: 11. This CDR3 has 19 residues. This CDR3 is CASSRLAGGGFAGTDTQYF. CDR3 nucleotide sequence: TGTGCCAGCAGCCGACTAGCGGGGGGGGGGTTTGCGGGCACAGATACGCAGTATTTT.

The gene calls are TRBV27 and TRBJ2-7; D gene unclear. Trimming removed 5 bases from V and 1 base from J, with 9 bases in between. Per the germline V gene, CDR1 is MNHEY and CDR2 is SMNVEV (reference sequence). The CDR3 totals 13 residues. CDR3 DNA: TGTGCCAGCAGTCGGTCGGAGTCCTACGAGCAGTACTTC. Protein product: CASSRSESYEQYF.

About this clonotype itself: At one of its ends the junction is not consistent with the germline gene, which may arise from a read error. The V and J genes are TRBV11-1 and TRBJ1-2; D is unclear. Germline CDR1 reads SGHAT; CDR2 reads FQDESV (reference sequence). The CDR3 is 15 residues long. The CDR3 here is CASSLTSPSYYGYTF. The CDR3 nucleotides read TGCGCCAGCAGCCTGACAAGCCCTTCTTACTATGGCTACACCTTC. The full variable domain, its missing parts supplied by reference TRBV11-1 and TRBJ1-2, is EAEVAQSPRYKITEKSQAVAFWCDPISGHATLYWYRQILGQGPELLVQFQDESVVDDSQLPKDRFSAERLKGVDSTLKIQPAELGDSAMYLCASSLTSPSYYGYTFGSGTRLTVV.

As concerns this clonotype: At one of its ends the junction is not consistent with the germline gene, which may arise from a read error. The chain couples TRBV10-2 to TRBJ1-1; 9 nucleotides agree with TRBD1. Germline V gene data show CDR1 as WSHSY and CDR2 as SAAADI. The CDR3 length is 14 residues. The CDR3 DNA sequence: TGCGCCAGCAGTACCCGGACAGGGGAAAAAGAAGCTTCCTTT. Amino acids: CASSTRTGEKEASF.

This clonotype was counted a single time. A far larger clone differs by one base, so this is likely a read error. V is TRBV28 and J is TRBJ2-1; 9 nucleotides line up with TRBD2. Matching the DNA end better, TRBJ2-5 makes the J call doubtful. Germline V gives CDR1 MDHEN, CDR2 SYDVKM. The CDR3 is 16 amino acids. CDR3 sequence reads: CASTPALDRAGGIQYF. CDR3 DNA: TGTGCCAGCACACCAGCCCTTGACAGGGCGGGAGGGATCCAGTACTTC.

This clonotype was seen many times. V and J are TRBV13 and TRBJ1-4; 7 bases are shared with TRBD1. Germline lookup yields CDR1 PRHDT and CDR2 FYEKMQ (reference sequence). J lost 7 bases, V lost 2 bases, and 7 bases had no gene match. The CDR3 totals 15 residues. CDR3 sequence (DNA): TGTGCCAGCAGCTTACGAGGGGGCGAGGCTGAAAAACTGTTTTTT. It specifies CASSLRGGEAEKLFF.

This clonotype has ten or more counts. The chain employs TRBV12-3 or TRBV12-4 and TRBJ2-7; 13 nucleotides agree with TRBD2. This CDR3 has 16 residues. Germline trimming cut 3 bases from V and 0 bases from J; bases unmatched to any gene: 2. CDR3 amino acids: CASSLGLAGSSYEQYF. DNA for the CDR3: TGTGCCAGCAGTTTGGGACTAGCGGGATCCTCCTACGAGCAGTACTTC.

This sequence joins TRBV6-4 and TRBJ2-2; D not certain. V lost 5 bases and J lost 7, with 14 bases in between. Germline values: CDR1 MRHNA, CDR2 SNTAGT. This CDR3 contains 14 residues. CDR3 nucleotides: TGTGCCAGCAGTACAAACGTTGGAGTCGGGGAGCTGTTTTTT. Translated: CASSTNVGVGELFF.

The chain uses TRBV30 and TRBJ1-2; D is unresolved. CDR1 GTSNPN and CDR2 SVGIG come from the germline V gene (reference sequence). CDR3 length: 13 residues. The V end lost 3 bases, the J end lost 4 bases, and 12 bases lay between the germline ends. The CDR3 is CAWSKGGPYGYTF. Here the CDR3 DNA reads TGTGCCTGGAGCAAAGGAGGGCCCTATGGCTACACCTTC.

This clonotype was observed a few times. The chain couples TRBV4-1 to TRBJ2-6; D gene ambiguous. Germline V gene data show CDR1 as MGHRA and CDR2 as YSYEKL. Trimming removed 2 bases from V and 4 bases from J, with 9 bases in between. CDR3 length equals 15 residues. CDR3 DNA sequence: TGCGCCAGCAGCCAAAGGGATGTCGGGGCCAACGTCCTGACTTTC. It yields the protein CASSQRDVGANVLTF.

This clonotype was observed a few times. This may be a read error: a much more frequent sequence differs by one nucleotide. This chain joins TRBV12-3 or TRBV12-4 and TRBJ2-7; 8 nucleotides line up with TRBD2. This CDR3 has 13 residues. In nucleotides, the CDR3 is TGTGCCAGCAGCCACGGACTAGCCTACGAGCAGCACTTC. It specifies CASSHGLAYEQHF.

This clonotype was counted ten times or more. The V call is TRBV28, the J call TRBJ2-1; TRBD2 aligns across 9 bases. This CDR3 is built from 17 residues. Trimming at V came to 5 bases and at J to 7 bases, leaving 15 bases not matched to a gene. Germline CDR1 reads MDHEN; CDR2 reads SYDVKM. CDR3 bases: TGTGCCAGCAGTCCCCCAAAGTGGCTAGCGGGAAGGAATGAGCAGTTCTTC. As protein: CASSPPKWLAGRNEQFF.

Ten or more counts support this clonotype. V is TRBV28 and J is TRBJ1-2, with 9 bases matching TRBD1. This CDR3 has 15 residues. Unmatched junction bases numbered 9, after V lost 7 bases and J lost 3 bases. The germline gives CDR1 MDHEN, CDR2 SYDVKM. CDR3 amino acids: CASTDYGDRDYGYTF. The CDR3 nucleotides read TGTGCCAGCACCGACTATGGGGACAGGGACTATGGCTACACCTTC.

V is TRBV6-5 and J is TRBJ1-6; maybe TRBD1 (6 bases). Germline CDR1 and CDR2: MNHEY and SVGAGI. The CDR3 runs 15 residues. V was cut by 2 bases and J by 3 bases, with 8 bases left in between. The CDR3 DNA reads TGTGCCAGCAGTTACCGGACAGACTATAATTCACCCCTCCACTTT. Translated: CASSYRTDYNSPLHF.

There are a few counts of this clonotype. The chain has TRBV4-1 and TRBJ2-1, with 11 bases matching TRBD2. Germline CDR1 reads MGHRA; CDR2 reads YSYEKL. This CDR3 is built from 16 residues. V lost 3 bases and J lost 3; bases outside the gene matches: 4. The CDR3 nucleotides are TGCGCCAGCAGCCAGGTAACTAGCGGGAGCTACAATGAGCAGTTCTTC. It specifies CASSQVTSGSYNEQFF.

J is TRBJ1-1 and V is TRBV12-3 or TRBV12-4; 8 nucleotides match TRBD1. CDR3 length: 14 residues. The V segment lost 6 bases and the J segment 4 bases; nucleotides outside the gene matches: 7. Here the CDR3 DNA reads TGTGCCAGCAGCGGCAGACAGGGGAGCACTGAAGCTTTCTTT. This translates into CASSGRQGSTEAFF.

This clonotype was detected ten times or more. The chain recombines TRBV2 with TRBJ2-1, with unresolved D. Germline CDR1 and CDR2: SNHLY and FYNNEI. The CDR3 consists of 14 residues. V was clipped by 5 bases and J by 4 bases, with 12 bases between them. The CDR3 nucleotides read TGTGCCAGCAGTCCAAACGACGGGTACAATGAGCAGTTCTTC. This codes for CASSPNDGYNEQFF.

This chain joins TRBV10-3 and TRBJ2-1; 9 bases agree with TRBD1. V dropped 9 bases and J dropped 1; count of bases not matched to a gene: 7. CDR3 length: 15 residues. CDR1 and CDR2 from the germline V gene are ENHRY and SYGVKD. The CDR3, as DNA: TGTGCCATGGGGGACAGGGTGGATTCCTACAATGAGCAGTTCTTC. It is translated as CAMGDRVDSYNEQFF.

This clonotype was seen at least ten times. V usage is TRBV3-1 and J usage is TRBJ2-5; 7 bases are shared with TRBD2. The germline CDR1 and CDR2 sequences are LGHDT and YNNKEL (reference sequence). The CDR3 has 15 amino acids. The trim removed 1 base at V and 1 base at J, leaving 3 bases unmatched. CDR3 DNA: TGTGCCAGCAGCCAAGCGGGAGGATTCCAAGAGACCCAGTACTTC. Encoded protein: CASSQAGGFQETQYF.

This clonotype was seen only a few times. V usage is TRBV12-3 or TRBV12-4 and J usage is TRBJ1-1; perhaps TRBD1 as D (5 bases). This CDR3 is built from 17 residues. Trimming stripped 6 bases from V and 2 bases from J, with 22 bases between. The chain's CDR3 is CASSQESISGGNTEAFF. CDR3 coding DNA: TGTGCCAGCAGCCAAGAGTCCATTTCGGGGGGTAACACTGAAGCTTTCTTT.

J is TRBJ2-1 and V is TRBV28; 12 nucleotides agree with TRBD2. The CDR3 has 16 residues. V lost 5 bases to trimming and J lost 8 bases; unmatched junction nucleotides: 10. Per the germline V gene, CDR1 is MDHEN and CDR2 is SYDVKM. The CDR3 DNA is TGTGCCAGCAGTGAACGGCTAGCGGGAGGGCCCGATGAGCAGTTCTTC. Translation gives CASSERLAGGPDEQFF.

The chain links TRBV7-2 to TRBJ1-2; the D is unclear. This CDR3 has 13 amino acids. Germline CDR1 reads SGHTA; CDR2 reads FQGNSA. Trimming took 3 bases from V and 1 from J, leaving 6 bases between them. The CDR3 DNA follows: TGTGCCAGCAGCTTCCGTGTTAACTATGGCTACACCTTC. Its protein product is CASSFRVNYGYTF.